This TCR beta chain was identified during a study of T cells after yellow fever vaccination. For the study at large: The SMART-Seq v4 Ultra Low Input method served to prepare the low-cell-number fractions.

This clonotype was detected ten times or more. The CDR3 length is 17 residues. Per germline, CDR1 MGHRA and CDR2 YSYEKL. The V end was cut by 5 bases, the J end by 1 base, with 18 bases between. TCRdb reprocessed the 5' RACE reads via MiXCR and lists one record per CDR3 protein. Among 100,000 to 150,000 distinct CDR3 sequences, about 8.8% were seen once, and the ten largest hold 30% to 40%. This sequence was found in a man between 18 and 29 years old who received the YFV17D yellow fever vaccine. The genes are TRBV4-1 and TRBJ2-1; possible D gene TRBD1, 7 bases. Here the sequenced sample was CD8+ T cells sorted from PBMCs, taken on the day of the yellow fever booster vaccination. Here the CDR3 reads CASSFNLRGRSYNEQFF. CDR3 in DNA: TGCGCCAGCAGCTTTAACCTCAGGGGGAGGTCCTACAATGAGCAGTTCTTC.